This entry describes one T cell receptor (beta chain). This specimen belongs to a study of blood T cell repertoires in COVID-19. Study information: Researchers got acute and convalescent COVID-19 samples from the United States, Italy and Spain. The analysed material was cDNA or gDNA that came from T cells, B-cell-depleted T cells, or PBMCs.

In the source study's methods: Reference gene primer amplification gave nucleated cell count estimates. Generated by immunoSEQ multiplex PCR, the TCRdb table keeps only in-frame clones and is missing some. D and trimming come from the DNA, and the V and J calls and clone size come from that table. This sample has 150,000 to 190,000 clones; about 80% occur once, and the top ten carry roughly 0.56%. This TCR was sampled from a man in his 60s with acute or convalescent COVID-19. Specimen: peripheral blood.

CDR3 sequence reads: CASSSWQGENTIYF. The CDR3 DNA is TGTGCCAGCAGCTCTTGGCAGGGGGAAAACACCATATATTTT. The chain has TRBV5-4 and TRBJ1-3, with 7 bases lining up with TRBD1. The CDR3 has 14 residues. The ends lost 3 bases at V and 6 bases at J; junction bases unmatched: 6. Germline CDR1 reads SGHNT; CDR2 reads YYREEE (reference sequence).